A single sample is the source of the 30 T cell receptor beta chains below, sequenced in a study of PD-1 blockade in mismatch repair-deficient tumors. The data were produced by immunoSEQ multiplex PCR, yet TCRdb's version contains in-frame clones alone and is incomplete. The sample records some 100,000 clones, over 75% being singletons. This specimen was peripheral blood, taken 30 to 36 weeks after starting pembrolizumab. The receptors were sampled from an adult with mismatch repair-deficient cancer.

This chain links TRBV28 with TRBJ1-2; D not resolved. With 1 base removed from V and 10 bases from J, the gap between germline ends came to 7 bases. Germline V gene data show CDR1 as MDHEN and CDR2 as SYDVKM. The CDR3 spans 11 residues. CDR3 DNA sequence: TGTGCCAGCAGTTTATTGGGTGTCTACACCTTC. Translating it yields CASSLLGVYTF.

The chain links TRBV10-3 to TRBJ2-1, with TRBD2 matching 7 bases. Trimming took 3 bases from V and 8 from J; bases not matched to a gene: 10. The CDR3 sequence is 15 residues long. Germline V gene lookup returns CDR1 ENHRY and CDR2 SYGVKD. The DNA of the CDR3 is TGTGCCATCAGTGACGATAGCGGGCCGCCACATGAGCAGTTCTTC. Residues: CAISDDSGPPHEQFF.

The chain employs TRBV2 and TRBJ2-5, with 8 positions matching TRBD2. Germline V CDR1 and CDR2: SNHLY, FYNNEI. The CDR3 totals 14 residues. After removal of 2 bases from V and 7 bases from J, the junction contained 6 bases not matched to a gene. Written as DNA, the CDR3 is TGTGCCAGCAGTGAATTAGCGGGACTGGGGACCCAGTACTTC. Amino acid sequence: CASSELAGLGTQYF. Complete variable domain (other parts from reference TRBV2 and TRBJ2-5): EPEVTQTPSHQVTQMGQEVILRCVPISNHLYFYWYRQILGQKVEFLVSFYNNEISEKSEIFDDQFSVERPDGSNFTLKIRSTKLEDSAMYFCASSELAGLGTQYFGPGTRLLVL.

This clone counts as medium-sized. This chain links TRBV7-9 with TRBJ2-3; D possibly corresponds to TRBD2 (6 bases). Germline V CDR1 and CDR2: SEHNR, FQNEAQ (reference sequence). Trimming removed 5 bases at V and 0 bases at J, with 12 bases between. This CDR3 has 15 residues. The CDR3: CASSLSGSSTDTQYF. Written as DNA, the CDR3 is TGTGCCAGCAGCCTAAGCGGGTCTAGCACAGATACGCAGTATTTT.

The chain is built from TRBV5-1 and TRBJ1-4; 12 nucleotides align to TRBD1. Per the germline V gene, CDR1 is SGHRS and CDR2 is YFSETQ. This CDR3 is built from 15 residues. The junction had 6 bases not matched to a gene; V was cut back by 4 bases and J by 8 bases. DNA of the CDR3: TGCGCCAGCAGCCTGGAAGGGACAGGGGGCGAAAAACTGTTTTTT. Translation: CASSLEGTGGEKLFF.

The rearrangement uses TRBV2 and TRBJ2-4; D is unclear. Germline V CDR1 and CDR2: SNHLY, FYNNEI. Trimming shortened V by 7 bases and J by 3 bases, and 10 bases separated the two germline ends. This CDR3 is 13 amino acids long. CDR3 in DNA: TGTGCCAGCATGGGCGTTCGCAAAAACATTCAGTACTTC. Protein product: CASMGVRKNIQYF.

This rearrangement joins TRBV28 to TRBJ1-2; TRBD1 matches 9 bases. This CDR3 is 15 amino acids long. Germline values: CDR1 MDHEN, CDR2 SYDVKM. The V and J ends lost 3 bases and 8 bases, in that order; junction bases with no gene match: 10. The CDR3 reads CASSLGPDRGNGYTF. In DNA, the CDR3 is TGTGCCAGCAGTTTGGGACCTGACAGGGGGAACGGCTACACCTTC.

The chain joins TRBV7-2 to TRBJ2-1, with 9 bases aligning to TRBD2. The CDR3 length is 19 residues. V lost 1 base and J lost 0; bases outside the gene matches: 10. Germline V CDR1 and CDR2: SGHTA, FQGNSA. This CDR3 is CASSLEAGGTLSSYNEQFF. The CDR3 coding sequence is TGTGCCAGCAGCTTAGAAGCGGGAGGCACTTTAAGCTCCTACAATGAGCAGTTCTTC.

The genes are TRBV6-5 and TRBJ2-1; 13 bases agree with TRBD2. The CDR3 totals 15 residues. The V segment lost 7 bases and the J segment 7 bases; nucleotides outside the gene matches: 7. Germline V lookup: CDR1 MNHEY, CDR2 SVGAGI. The CDR3 reads CASTLPTSGRNEQFF. The CDR3 DNA sequence: TGTGCCAGCACCCTACCGACTAGCGGGAGGAATGAGCAGTTCTTC.

J is TRBJ1-1 and V is TRBV21-1. TRBV21-1 is a known pseudogene. This CDR3 has 13 amino acids. CDR3 amino acids: CASSKPMNTEAFF. The CDR3 nucleotides read TGTGCCAGCAGCAAACCGATGAACACTGAAGCTTTCTTT.

This clone has more than one count but fewer than ten. The gene calls are TRBV5-8 and TRBJ2-7; D is unresolved. The CDR3 loop spans 13 amino acids. Per the germline V gene, CDR1 is SGHTS and CDR2 is YDEGEE. The germline V and J ends were trimmed by 7 bases and 7 bases, with 18 bases remaining between them. The DNA of the CDR3 is TGTGCCAGCCCTGATCCGGATAGTGGGGAGCAGTACTTC. Its translation is CASPDPDSGEQYF.

This clone was found a few times. The V call is TRBV5-8, the J call TRBJ2-7; D unresolved. Germline CDR1 and CDR2: SGHTS and YDEGEE. Trimming removed 4 bases from V and 2 bases from J, with 4 bases in between. This CDR3 spans 11 amino acids. DNA of the CDR3: TGTGCCAGCAGCGGGCCCTACGAGCAGTACTTC. This encodes CASSGPYEQYF.

V and J are TRBV5-1 and TRBJ2-3, with 9 bases that match TRBD2. The CDR3 covers 15 residues. Per the germline V gene, CDR1 is SGHRS and CDR2 is YFSETQ. The V segment lost 4 bases and the J segment 4 bases; nucleotides outside the gene matches: 7. CDR3 coding DNA: TGCGCCAGCAGCCCGGCAGCGGGAGGACCAGATACGCAGTATTTT. It specifies CASSPAAGGPDTQYF.

The chain is built from TRBV6-5 and TRBJ2-6, with D hard to call. Between the trimmed V and J ends, which lost 2 bases and 3 bases, there was a span of 8 bases. The CDR3 has 15 amino acids. The V gene's germline CDR1 is MNHEY and CDR2 SVGAGI. DNA of the CDR3: TGTGCCAGCAGTTACGGGAAGGTTGGGGCCAACGTCCTGACTTTC. As protein: CASSYGKVGANVLTF.

The chain has TRBV7-2 and TRBJ1-2, with D perhaps matching TRBD1 (5 bases). The CDR3 spans 11 residues. Germline values: CDR1 SGHTA, CDR2 FQGNSA. V gave up 8 bases and J gave up 8 bases, with 12 bases separating them. CDR3 region: CASEGFWGYTF. CDR3 DNA sequence: TGTGCCAGCGAGGGGTTCTGGGGCTACACCTTC.

The chain joins TRBV7-6 to TRBJ1-1, with a weak D call TRBD1 (6 bases). This CDR3 has 13 residues. Deletions cut 5 bases from V and 6 bases from J, with 13 bases between. Per germline, CDR1 SGHVS and CDR2 FNYEAQ. The CDR3 bases are TGTGCCAGCAGCCATACAGGGTCCTCTGAAGCTTTCTTT. It is translated as CASSHTGSSEAFF.

The table lists this clone with a few counts. The chain joins TRBV19 to TRBJ1-5; no firm D call. CDR1 LNHDA and CDR2 SQIVND come from the germline V gene (reference sequence). The CDR3 runs 16 residues. The V end lost 8 bases, the J end lost 2 bases, and 19 bases lay between the germline ends. CDR3 sequence reads: CASSTWRGSGNQPQHF. CDR3 nucleotides: TGTGCCAGTTCTACTTGGCGGGGTAGCGGCAATCAGCCCCAGCATTTT.

This sequence joins TRBV15 and TRBJ2-1; D call uncertain. CDR1 LNHNV and CDR2 YYDKDF come from the germline V gene (reference sequence). Trimming removed 0 bases at V and 15 bases at J, with 15 bases between. The CDR3 covers 13 residues. CDR3 coding DNA: TGTGCCACCAGCAGAGATTCCCTGCAGAGTCCGTTCTTC. Its translation: CATSRDSLQSPFF.

V is TRBV27 and J is TRBJ2-2; 8 bases line up with TRBD1. Trimming took 5 bases from V and 0 from J; bases not matched to a gene: 11. The CDR3 is 18 residues long. The germline gives CDR1 MNHEY, CDR2 SMNVEV (reference sequence). CDR3 coding DNA: TGTGCCAGCAGTCTCAACCCCAGGGACAGGACGAACACCGGGGAGCTGTTTTTT. Its translation: CASSLNPRDRTNTGELFF.

This chain uses TRBV5-8 with TRBJ2-3, with D maybe TRBD2 (6 bases). This CDR3 is built from 15 residues. Trimming shortened V by 2 bases and J by 2 bases, and 12 bases separated the two germline ends. Germline CDR1 SGHTS, CDR2 YDEGEE. The CDR3 protein is CASSFGGGATDTQYF. The CDR3 DNA is TGTGCCAGCAGCTTCGGGGGAGGAGCCACAGATACGCAGTATTTT. The full variable domain, completed using reference TRBV5-8 and TRBJ2-3, is EAGVTQSPTHLIKTRGQQATLRCSPISGHTSVYWYQQALGLGLQFLLWYDEGEERNRGNFPPRFSGRQFPNYSSELNVNALELEDSALYLCASSFGGGATDTQYFGPGTRLTVL.

J is TRBJ2-7 and V is TRBV27, with D possibly being TRBD2 (7 bases). The CDR3 is 15 amino acids. Per germline, CDR1 MNHEY and CDR2 SMNVEV (reference sequence). V was clipped by 2 bases and J by 2 bases, with 13 bases between them. CDR3 protein: CASSLGGRGTYEQYF. The CDR3 DNA is TGTGCCAGCAGTTTAGGAGGGAGGGGGACCTACGAGCAGTACTTC.

The chain uses TRBV6-5 and TRBJ2-7; 10 positions agree with TRBD1. J gave up 5 bases and V 3 bases, and 4 bases lay outside the gene matches. The CDR3 totals 14 residues. Germline V lookup: CDR1 MNHEY, CDR2 SVGAGI. CDR3 loop: CASSYAGQGDEQYF. CDR3 bases: TGTGCCAGCAGTTATGCTGGACAGGGGGACGAGCAGTACTTC.

The gene calls are TRBV6-6 and TRBJ2-3, with 9 bases fitting TRBD2. Per the germline V gene, CDR1 is MNHNY and CDR2 is SVGAGI (reference sequence). The CDR3 runs 15 residues. Trimming cost V 4 bases and J 0 bases; bases outside gene matches: 2. DNA for the CDR3: TGTGCCAGCAGTTCCGGACTAGCGAGCACAGATACGCAGTATTTT. Its translation is CASSSGLASTDTQYF.

The chain couples TRBV19 to TRBJ2-2; no clear D. With 3 bases removed from V and 1 base from J, the gap between germline ends came to 6 bases. This CDR3 has 14 amino acids. Germline lookup yields CDR1 LNHDA and CDR2 SQIVND (reference sequence). CDR3 bases: TGTGCCAGTAGTATTATGGGGAACACCGGGGAGCTGTTTTTT. This translates into CASSIMGNTGELFF.

The chain employs TRBV6-6 and TRBJ1-4; D may be TRBD1 (5 bases). The CDR3 covers 14 residues. In germline, CDR1 is MNHNY, CDR2 SVGAGI (reference sequence). V lost 5 bases and J lost 4, with 11 bases in between. The CDR3 protein is CASSRQSGNEKLFF. DNA for the CDR3: TGTGCCAGCAGTCGACAGTCGGGTAATGAAAAACTGTTTTTT.

The J gene is TRBJ2-5, the V gene TRBV7-6; 8 bases agree with TRBD2. This CDR3 has 15 residues. The germline CDR1 and CDR2 sequences are SGHVS and FNYEAQ. V lost 1 base to trimming and J lost 2 bases; unmatched junction nucleotides: 3. CDR3 region: CASSLGGTRQETQYF. The CDR3 DNA reads as TGTGCCAGCAGCTTAGGGGGGACTAGACAAGAGACCCAGTACTTC.

This clone occurred a few times. The chain has TRBV7-9 and TRBJ2-2, with 8 bases fitting TRBD1. The CDR3 sequence is 17 residues long. Germline V gene sequence: CDR1 SEHNR, CDR2 FQNEAQ (reference sequence). V lost 0 bases, J lost 1 base, and 4 bases stayed unmatched. CDR3 bases: TGTGCCAGCAGCTTAGCTGGGACAGGATTGAACACCGGGGAGCTGTTTTTT. Its translation: CASSLAGTGLNTGELFF.

This rearrangement joins TRBV6-6 to TRBJ2-1; possibly TRBD1 for D (6 bases). CDR1 MNHNY and CDR2 SVGAGI come from the germline V gene (reference sequence). Trimming cost V 2 bases and J 9 bases, with 14 bases left between them. The CDR3 loop spans 14 amino acids. The CDR3 DNA reads as TGTGCCAGCAGTTACGGACAGTCGCCGGGTGAGCAGTTCTTC. Translating it yields CASSYGQSPGEQFF.

The CDR3 region is CASLLAAGGDTQYF. The CDR3 DNA reads TGTGCCAGCCTTCTAGCGGCAGGTGGAGATACGCAGTATTTT. The chain is built from TRBV6-1 and TRBJ2-3, with 7 bases identical to TRBD2. The V gene end was trimmed by 8 bases and the J gene end by 5 bases; junction bases not matched to a gene: 10. The germline gives CDR1 MNHNS, CDR2 SASEGT. This CDR3 is built from 14 residues.

The chain links TRBV7-8 to TRBJ1-1; 8 nucleotides line up with TRBD1. V dropped 3 bases and J dropped 0; count of bases not matched to a gene: 9. The germline V gene encodes CDR1 SGHVS and CDR2 FQNEAQ. The CDR3 spans 17 residues. In DNA, the CDR3 is TGTGCCAGCAGCTTCAGACAGGGGTTGACCTTGAACACTGAAGCTTTCTTT. This gives the protein CASSFRQGLTLNTEAFF. The variable domain in full, with the rest retrieved from reference TRBV7-8 and TRBJ1-1, is GAGVSQSPRYKVAKRGQDVALRCDPISGHVSLFWYQQALGQGPEFLTYFQNEAQLDKSGLPSDRFFAERPEGSVSTLKIQRTQQEDSAVYLCASSFRQGLTLNTEAFFGQGTRLTVV.